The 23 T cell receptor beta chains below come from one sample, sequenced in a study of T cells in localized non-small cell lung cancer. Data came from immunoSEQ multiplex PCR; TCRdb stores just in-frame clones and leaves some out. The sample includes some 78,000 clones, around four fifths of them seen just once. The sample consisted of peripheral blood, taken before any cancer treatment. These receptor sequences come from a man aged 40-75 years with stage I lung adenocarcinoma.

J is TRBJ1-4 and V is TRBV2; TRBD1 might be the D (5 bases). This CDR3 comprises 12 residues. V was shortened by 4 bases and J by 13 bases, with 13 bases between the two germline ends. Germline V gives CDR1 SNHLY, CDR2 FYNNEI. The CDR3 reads CASSGWWQGLFF. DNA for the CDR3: TGTGCCAGCAGTGGCTGGTGGCAGGGACTGTTTTTT.

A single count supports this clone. The CDR3: CASSGVLAGGQEQFF. CDR3 bases: TGTGCCAGCTCTGGCGTACTAGCGGGGGGTCAGGAGCAGTTCTTC. The chain is built from TRBV18 and TRBJ2-1, with 12 bases identical to TRBD2. Losses at the gene ends were 6 bases for V and 10 bases for J; bases not matched to a gene: 10. The germline V gene has CDR1 KGHSH and CDR2 LQKENI. This CDR3 comprises 15 residues.

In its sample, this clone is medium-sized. CDR3: CASSFNIGAEQYF. CDR3 coding DNA: TGTGCCAGCAGCTTTAACATTGGGGCGGAGCAGTACTTC. The J gene is TRBJ2-7, the V gene TRBV7-6, with D tentatively TRBD1 (5 bases). The V gene's germline CDR1 is SGHVS and CDR2 FNYEAQ. V was shortened by 3 bases and J by 7 bases, with 13 bases between the two germline ends. CDR3 length: 13 residues.

CDR3 loop: CASSGLAVSYNEQFF. Here the CDR3 DNA reads TGTGCCAGTAGTGGCCTAGCCGTATCCTACAATGAGCAGTTCTTC. The chain is built from TRBV19 and TRBJ2-1, with D maybe TRBD2 (5 bases). V lost 5 bases to trimming and J lost 1 base, with 12 bases between them. CDR3 length: 15 residues. Germline CDR1 LNHDA, CDR2 SQIVND (reference sequence).

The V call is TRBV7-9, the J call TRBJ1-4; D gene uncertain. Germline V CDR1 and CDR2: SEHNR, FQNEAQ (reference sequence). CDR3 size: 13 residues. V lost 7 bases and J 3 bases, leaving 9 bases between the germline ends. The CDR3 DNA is TGTGCCAGCACCAATGAGGCTAATGAAAAACTGTTTTTT. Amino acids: CASTNEANEKLFF.

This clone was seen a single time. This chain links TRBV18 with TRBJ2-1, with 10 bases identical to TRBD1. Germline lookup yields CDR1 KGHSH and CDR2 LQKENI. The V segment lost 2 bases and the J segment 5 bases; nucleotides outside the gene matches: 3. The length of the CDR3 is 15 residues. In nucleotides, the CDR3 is TGTGCCAGCTCACCAGGGACAGGGGTTAACAATGAGCAGTTCTTC. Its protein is CASSPGTGVNNEQFF.

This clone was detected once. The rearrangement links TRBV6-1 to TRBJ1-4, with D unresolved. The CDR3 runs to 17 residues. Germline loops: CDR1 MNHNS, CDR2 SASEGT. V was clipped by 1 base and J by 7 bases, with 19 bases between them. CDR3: CASSEGFVTALIEKLFF. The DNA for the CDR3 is TGTGCCAGCAGTGAAGGGTTTGTCACTGCCCTAATTGAAAAACTGTTTTTT.

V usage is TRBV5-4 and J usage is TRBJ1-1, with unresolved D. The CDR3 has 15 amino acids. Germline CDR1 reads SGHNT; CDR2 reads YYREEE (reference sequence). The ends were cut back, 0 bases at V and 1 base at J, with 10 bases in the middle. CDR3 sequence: CASSLGGSPNTEAFF. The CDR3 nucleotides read TGTGCCAGCAGCTTGGGAGGGAGCCCGAACACTGAAGCTTTCTTT.

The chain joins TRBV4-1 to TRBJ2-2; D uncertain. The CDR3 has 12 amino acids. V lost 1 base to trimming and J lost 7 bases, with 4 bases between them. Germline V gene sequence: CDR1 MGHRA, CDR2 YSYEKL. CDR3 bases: TGCGCCAGCAGCCAAGTCGGCGGGGAGCTGTTTTTT. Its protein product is CASSQVGGELFF.

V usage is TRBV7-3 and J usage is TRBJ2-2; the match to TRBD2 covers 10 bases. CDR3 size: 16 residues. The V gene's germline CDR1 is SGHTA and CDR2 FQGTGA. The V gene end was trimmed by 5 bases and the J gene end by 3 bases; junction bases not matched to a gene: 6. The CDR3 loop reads CASSPIAGGDTGELFF. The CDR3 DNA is TGTGCCAGCAGCCCGATAGCGGGAGGAGACACCGGGGAGCTGTTTTTT.

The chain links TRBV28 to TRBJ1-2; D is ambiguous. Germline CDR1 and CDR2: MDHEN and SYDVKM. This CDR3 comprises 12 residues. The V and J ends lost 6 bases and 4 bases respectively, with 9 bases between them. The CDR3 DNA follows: TGTGCCAGCAGACGAGGAGTCTATGGCTACACCTTC. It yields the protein CASRRGVYGYTF.

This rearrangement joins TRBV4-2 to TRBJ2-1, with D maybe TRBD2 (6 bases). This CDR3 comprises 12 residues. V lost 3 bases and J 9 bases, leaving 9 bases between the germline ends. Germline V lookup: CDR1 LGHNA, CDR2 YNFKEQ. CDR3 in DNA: TGTGCCAGCAGCCATGGGGAGGCTGAGCAGTTCTTC. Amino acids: CASSHGEAEQFF.

The chain's CDR3 is CASSQQPPRRDTTYEQYF. CDR3 DNA sequence: TGTGCCAGCAGTCAGCAGCCCCCTCGTCGGGACACTACCTACGAGCAGTACTTC. This rearrangement joins TRBV27 to TRBJ2-7, with D maybe TRBD1 (6 bases). Germline V lookup: CDR1 MNHEY, CDR2 SMNVEV (reference sequence). This CDR3 region has 18 residues. V was cut by 5 bases and J by 2 bases, with 25 bases left in between.

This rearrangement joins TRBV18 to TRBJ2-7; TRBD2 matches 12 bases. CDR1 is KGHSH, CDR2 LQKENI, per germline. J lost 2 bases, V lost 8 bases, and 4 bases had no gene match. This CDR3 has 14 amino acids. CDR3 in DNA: TGTGCCAGCGCCACTAGCGGGGGGCCCTACGAGCAGTACTTC. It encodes CASATSGGPYEQYF.

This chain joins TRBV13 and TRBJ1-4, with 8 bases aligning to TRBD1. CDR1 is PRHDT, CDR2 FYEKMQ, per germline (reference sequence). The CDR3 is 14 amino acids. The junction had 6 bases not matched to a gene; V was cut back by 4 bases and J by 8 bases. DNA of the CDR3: TGTGCCAGCAGCTGGGACAGGAGTGGGGAAAAACTGTTTTTT. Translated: CASSWDRSGEKLFF.

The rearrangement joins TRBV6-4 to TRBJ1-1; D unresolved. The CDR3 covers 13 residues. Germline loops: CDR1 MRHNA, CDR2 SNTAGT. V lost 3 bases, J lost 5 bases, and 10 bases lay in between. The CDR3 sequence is CASSERPATEAFF. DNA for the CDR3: TGTGCCAGCAGTGAAAGACCCGCTACTGAAGCTTTCTTT.

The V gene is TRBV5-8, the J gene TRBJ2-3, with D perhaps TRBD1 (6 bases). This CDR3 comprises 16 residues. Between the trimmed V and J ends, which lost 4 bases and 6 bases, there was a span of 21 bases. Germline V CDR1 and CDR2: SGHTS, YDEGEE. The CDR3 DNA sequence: TGTGCCAGCAGCCTAGATTGGGGGCAGTCGTTGGATACGCAGTATTTT. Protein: CASSLDWGQSLDTQYF.

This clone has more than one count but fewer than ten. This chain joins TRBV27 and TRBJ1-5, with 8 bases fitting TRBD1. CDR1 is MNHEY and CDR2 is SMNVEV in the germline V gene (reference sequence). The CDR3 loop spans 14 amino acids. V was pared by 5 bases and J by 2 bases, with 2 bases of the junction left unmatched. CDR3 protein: CASSPDRGNQPQHF. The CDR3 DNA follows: TGTGCCAGCAGTCCGGACAGGGGCAATCAGCCCCAGCATTTT.

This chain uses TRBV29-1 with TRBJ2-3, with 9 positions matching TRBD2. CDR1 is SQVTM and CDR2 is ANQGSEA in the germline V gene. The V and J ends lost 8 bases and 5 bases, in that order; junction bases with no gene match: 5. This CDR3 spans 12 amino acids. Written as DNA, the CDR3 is TGCAGCTGGGGACTAGCTTTAGATACGCAGTATTTT. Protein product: CSWGLALDTQYF.

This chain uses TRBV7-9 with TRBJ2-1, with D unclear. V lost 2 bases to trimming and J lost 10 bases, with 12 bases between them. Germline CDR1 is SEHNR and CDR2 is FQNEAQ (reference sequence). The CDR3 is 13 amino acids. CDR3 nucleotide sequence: TGTGCCAGCAGCTTACCGGTCCCCGGGGAGCAGTTCTTC. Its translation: CASSLPVPGEQFF.

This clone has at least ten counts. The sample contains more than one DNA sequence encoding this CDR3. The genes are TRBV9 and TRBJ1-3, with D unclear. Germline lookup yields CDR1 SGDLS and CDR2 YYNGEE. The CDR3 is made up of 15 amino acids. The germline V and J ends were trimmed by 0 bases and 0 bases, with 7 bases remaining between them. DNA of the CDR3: TGTGCCAGCAGCGTAGGAGGCGACTCTGGAAACACCATATATTTT. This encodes CASSVGGDSGNTIYF.

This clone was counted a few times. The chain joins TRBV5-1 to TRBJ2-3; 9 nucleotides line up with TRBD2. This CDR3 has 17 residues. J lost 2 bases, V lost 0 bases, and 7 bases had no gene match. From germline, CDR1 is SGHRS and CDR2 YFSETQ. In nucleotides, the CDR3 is TGCGCCAGCAGCTTGGCGGCTAGCGGGAAATCCACAGATACGCAGTATTTT. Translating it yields CASSLAASGKSTDTQYF.

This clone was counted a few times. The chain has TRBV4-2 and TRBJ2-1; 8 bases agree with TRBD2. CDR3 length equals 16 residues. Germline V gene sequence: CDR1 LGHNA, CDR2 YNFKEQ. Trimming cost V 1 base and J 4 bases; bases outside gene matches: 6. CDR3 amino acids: CASSQGGGLAYNEQFF. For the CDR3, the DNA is TGTGCCAGCAGCCAAGGAGGAGGACTAGCTTACAATGAGCAGTTCTTC.